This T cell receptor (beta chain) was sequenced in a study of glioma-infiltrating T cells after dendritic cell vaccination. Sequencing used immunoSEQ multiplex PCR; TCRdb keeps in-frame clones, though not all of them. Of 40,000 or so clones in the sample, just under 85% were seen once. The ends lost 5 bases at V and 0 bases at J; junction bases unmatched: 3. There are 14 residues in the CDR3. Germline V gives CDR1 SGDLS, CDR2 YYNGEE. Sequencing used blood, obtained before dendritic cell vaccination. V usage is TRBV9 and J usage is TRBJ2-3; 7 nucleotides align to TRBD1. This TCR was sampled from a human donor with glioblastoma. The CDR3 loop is CASSDRVSTDTQYF. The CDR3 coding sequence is TGTGCCAGCAGTGACAGGGTTAGCACAGATACGCAGTATTTT.